The subject of this entry is one T cell receptor beta chain. Repertoires were generated with immunoSEQ multiplex PCR, while TCRdb's copy carries only in-frame clones and drops some. This sample has hundreds of thousands of clones, with 80% to 90% found just once. The data belong to a study of blood T cell repertoires in COVID-19. V gave up 4 bases and J gave up 1 base; unmatched junction bases: 1. This CDR3 has 14 residues. From germline, CDR1 is SEHNR and CDR2 FQNEAQ (reference sequence). Sample: PBMCs or T cells enriched from blood (not recorded which). V gene TRBV7-9 combines with J gene TRBJ1-1, with TRBD1 identical over 9 bases. The clonotype comes from a young man who had recovered from COVID-19. The CDR3 region is CASSSQGANTEAFF. The DNA for the CDR3 is TGTGCCAGCAGCTCACAGGGGGCGAACACTGAAGCTTTCTTT.